This TCR beta chain was identified in a study of cytomegalovirus exposure and HLA in healthy donors (dated 2017 in TCRdb). About the investigation overall: According to an earlier analysis of 450 to 650 of the donors, roughly 180 million T cells yielded some 120 million unique TCR beta sequences and around 300 Gb of sequence data. An early release covering more than 500 HLA-typed donors comprised 250 to 350 gigabases of sequencing data and approximately 80 million unique TCR sequences. Of the roughly 400 genotyped donors, approximately 82% fell in the genetic ancestry cluster associated with self-reported Caucasian donors. The study was designed to test whether signatures of past pathogen exposure could be identified by cataloging public T cell receptors. The study profiled the T cell repertoires of about 640 subjects by immunosequencing and related them to cytomegalovirus serostatus. Besides the first cohort of 666 subjects, a separate validation cohort made up of roughly 120 different subjects was used. High-throughput TCR immunosequencing, statistical association of individual TCRs with disease status, and machine learning were combined to predict cytomegalovirus infection status. In a later analysis, previously published TCR beta repertoires from some 640 donors were re-analyzed and high-resolution HLA genotyping was added so that TCR occurrence patterns could be studied. Rather than drawing on any new phenotypic data, the later analysis identified candidate immune exposures from TCR beta sequences and the way those sequences occurred across donors. In an earlier analysis of about 590 of the donors, high-throughput TCR beta sequencing was used to judge whether each TCR beta V gene segment behaved as functional or pseudogenic. Donor age, sex, ethnicity and CMV serostatus were compiled together with the repertoire data. Genome-wide SNP genotypes for about 65% of the roughly 670 donors were used in a later genetic analysis, which treated that subset as a discovery cohort. All discovery cohort repertoires had been generated using a single sequencing platform. Class I and class II HLA loci were covered by the typing at four-digit resolution. Typing coverage varied by locus: about 620-630 donors for A, B, C, DRB1 and DQB1; approximately 520 for DQA1; 606 for DPA1; roughly 450 for DPB1. A handful of DR-DQ haplotypes were handled as single units for association and clustering because linkage in the cohort was strong. Among about 390 genotyped donors of the cohort, an average of approximately 250,000 unique TCR beta nucleotide sequences were sequenced per donor, roughly a sixth of them non-productive. Study-level results and caveats: The classifier was reported to diagnose cytomegalovirus status with high specificity and sensitivity in both the original cohort and the validation cohort. Because counts were too low, about 18 rarely observed V segments, including chromosome 9 orphons, were left out of the earlier analysis of a few hundred of the donors. A later analysis found that HLA-associated TCR beta chains were more clonally expanded and had lower generation probabilities than equally common non-associated chains. A few of the identified cytomegalovirus-associated TCR beta chains were confirmed in vitro to be specific for cytomegalovirus antigens. Most TCR sequences were observed very rarely across donors, whereas some public TCRs were present in many individuals. In a later analysis, TCR association rates were found to vary across HLA loci, with the most associated TCRs seen for DRB1 alleles and the fewest for HLA-C alleles. A later analysis reported that several top co-occurrence clusters appeared linked to parvovirus B19, influenza, CMV and Epstein-Barr virus. In this cohort, only TCR beta chains were sequenced, and detectable features were limited by the absence of alpha or paired-chain data. A later genetic analysis associated a missense DCLRE1C variant with V-gene and J-gene trimming of TCR beta chains, and an independent cohort replicated the association. A later analysis associated about 17,000 TCR beta sequences with specific HLA alleles at a false discovery rate of 0.05. The sequencing pipeline was judged likely to have produced a cluster of highly shared sequence variants as a technical artifact. The 87-base-pair reads could not distinguish some IMGT-functional V segments, including TRBV6-2 and TRBV6-3, so those segments were excluded. The authors suggested that the approach could potentially be generalized to other disease states and immunological phenotypes. Strong co-occurrence of HLA alleles, especially DR and DQ, made assigning TCR associations to individual alleles difficult. A further reported finding was that TCR beta sequences accurately predicted the HLA-A and HLA-B alleles for most subjects in the first cohort. An earlier analysis of 450 to 750 of the donors showed that most TCR beta V segments appeared in productive rearrangements either about 87% or about 30% of the time, which broadly matched IMGT annotations. Most CMV-associated TCR beta chains appeared to be HLA-restricted in a later analysis, and the HLA associations seemed to be driven largely by CMV exposure. In a later genetic analysis, fewer N-insertions in productive TCRs were reported among donors in an Asian-associated ancestry cluster than the roughly 700-donor mean. In the study, about 150 TCR beta chains were listed as associated with cytomegalovirus. Sequencing depth was assumed to be roughly uniform across donors in the presence/absence analyses, though that assumption may not hold. Because some donors lacked HLA typing at each locus, the association tests relied only on the typed subset. Correlated functional status among segregating V segments might reflect linkage disequilibrium, but an unknown experimental factor could not be ruled out. For the cohort, immune exposure information was limited to CMV serostatus.

V loses 7 bases, J loses 0 bases, and the germline ends lie 6 bases apart. The germline V gene gives CDR1 as MNHNS and CDR2 as SASEGT. Including cysteine and phenylalanine, the CDR3 has 12 amino acids. Left in the record is the CDR3 DNA by itself, 36 bases read in frame from the first base. The cohort comprised approximately 700 healthy bone marrow donors. At the time of sampling, every cohort member was nominally healthy, though immune exposures that went unrecorded were likely present. The donor was CMV seropositive and was included in the group of about 290 seropositive cohort members. Each donor provided a peripheral blood sample, and peripheral blood mononuclear cells were used for TCR beta sequencing. Genomic DNA extraction from the blood cell samples was performed with the Qiagen DNeasy Blood Extraction Kit. Receptors were amplified or captured by the immunoSEQ multiplex PCR assay. The multiplex PCR relied on a mix of 60 forward primers for TCR Vbeta segments and 13 reverse primers for TCR Jbeta segments. Amplification of the CDR3 region of rearranged TCR beta genes was performed with a multiplex PCR assay on genomic DNA. The amplified TCR beta libraries were sequenced on the Illumina HiSeq System as 87-base-pair reads. The original pipeline was this. Across the 500 to 850 repertoires, a later analysis counted tens of millions of unique TCR beta chains, approximately 10 million of which were shared by at least two donors. A nearest-neighbor algorithm error-corrected the raw reads and collapsed the reads into unique sequences, merging closely related sequences to remove PCR and sequencing errors. To assign V, D and J gene segments, CDR3 sequences were aligned to IMGT reference sequences. Each retained sequence needed at least a six-nucleotide match to both a V gene segment and a J gene segment. A rearrangement counted as productive if the CDR3 had no stop codons and remained in frame with V and J, and every other rearrangement counted as non-productive. CDR3 was defined according to IMGT convention as the region running from the second conserved V-encoded cysteine to the conserved J-encoded phenylalanine. The earlier analysis of some 550 of the donors excluded any sequence lacking an unambiguous match to a single V gene segment. An earlier analysis of some 610 of the donors called V segments functional above 56.7% productive rearrangements and segregating when the between-donor standard deviation exceeded 5%. A statistical classification framework was built for diagnosing cytomegalovirus status from the catalog of TCR beta chain sequences. In a later analysis, TCR nucleotide sequences were compared against IMGT/GENE-DB human TR gene sequences so that V and J genes could be assigned. Using the TCRdist pipeline, a later analysis assigned CDR3 sequences along with most-parsimonious VDJ recombination scenarios. In a later analysis, each TCR beta chain was defined by its CDR3 amino acid sequence together with its V-gene family, and reads without a unique V-gene family were excluded. As a way to deal with suspected cross-contamination and a sequencing artifact, a later analysis dropped more than 500 nucleotide sequences that were highly shared and had low generation probability. For each public chain, a later analysis derived a clonal expansion index from normalized ranks of inferred template counts within each repertoire. In a later analysis, generation probabilities were computed using a VDJ recombination model fitted to out-of-frame rearrangements, and the results were checked against IGoR. Hypergeometric tests were used in a later analysis to score TCR-TCR, TCR-HLA and TCR-CMV co-occurrence, with a repertoire-size bias correction applied to the TCR pairs. In a later analysis, false discovery rates were estimated by permuting HLA or CMV assignments 20 times. In a later analysis, co-occurring TCRs were grouped using DBSCAN, and TCRdist sequence similarity was added for clustering within HLA-allele-positive subsets. Repertoires with fewer than 30,000 or more than 120,000 public chains, plus five repertoires with anomalous nucleotide sharing, were excluded from co-occurrence clustering. As stored in TCRdb, this immuneACCESS dataset retains in-frame rearrangements with V and J assigned. A fraction of the clones does not appear; measured against another copy, unresolved V genes explain less than half of the discrepancy, and the remainder lacks a known reason. Clone size and V and J calls were adopted from that table, with D and trimming inferred from the DNA. The sample table contains 90,000 to 120,000 clones; only one count was recorded for 55% to 65% of them. The ten largest account for 3.5% to 4% of the sample.

As regards this clone: The antigen this receptor binds is unknown. No base quality information exists; no much larger clone differs at one position.

The material sequenced was PBMCs. The TCR comes from a man aged 25 to 40 in good health and CMV-seropositive. The chain is made from TRBV6-1 and TRBJ1-1; the D gene cannot be resolved reliably. The CDR3 protein is CASKLMNTEAFF. The nucleotide sequence reads TGTGCCAGCAAATTAATGAACACTGAAGCTTTCTTT.